This TCR beta chain stems from a study of T cell changes during pregnancy in multiple sclerosis. Profiling relied on immunoSEQ multiplex PCR, and the TCRdb table lists in-frame clones only, not all of them. The sample has around 130,000 clones, approximately 93% seen once. Trimming cost V 6 bases and J 6 bases; bases outside gene matches: 12. The germline V gene has CDR1 SGHRS and CDR2 YFSETQ. The CDR3 totals 16 residues. The clonotype was recovered from a female donor with multiple sclerosis, enrolled in a pregnancy study. The source was peripheral blood, collected before pregnancy. The rearrangement joins TRBV5-1 to TRBJ2-1; the match to TRBD1 covers 10 bases. CDR3 sequence (DNA): TGCGCCAGCACCCTATCCGGGACAGGGGTTCTCAATGAGCAGTTCTTC. Translation: CASTLSGTGVLNEQFF.